This is a list of T cell receptor beta chains from one sample in a study of cytomegalovirus exposure and HLA in healthy donors. The table came from immunoSEQ multiplex PCR; TCRdb's copy has only in-frame clones and leaves some out. The data contain fewer than 60,000 clones, roughly 89% of them singletons. The sequenced sample was PBMCs. The source is a woman in her late teens or twenties in good health and CMV-seronegative. CDR3s include the opening cysteine and the closing phenylalanine or tryptophan. The D gene is left open where the match is weak. Rows may omit the clone size; those that give it use once, few, many or a size class.

v_call	j_call	clone_size	d_call	cdr3_nt	cdr3_aa
TRBV6-1	TRBJ1-1	-	-	TGTGCCAGCAGCGTTACAGCGAACACTGAAGCTTTCTTT	CASSVTANTEAFF
TRBV30	TRBJ2-7	-	-	TGTGCCTGGAGCTGGGACTCATACGAGCAGTACTTC	CAWSWDSYEQYF
TRBV18	TRBJ2-1	few	TRBD1	TGTGCCAGCTCACCGACCGGGACAGCCGGTTACAATGAGCAGTTCTTC	CASSPTGTAGYNEQFF
TRBV5-4	TRBJ2-1	-	TRBD1	TGTGCCAGCAGCTTGGGGCAGGCAGGGGGTGAGCAGTTCTTC	CASSLGQAGGEQFF
TRBV7-9	TRBJ2-2	-	TRBD2	TGTGCCAGCAGCCCCCGACTAGCGGAAAACACCGGGGAGCTGTTTTTT	CASSPRLAENTGELFF
TRBV11-2	TRBJ1-3	-	-	TGTGCCAGCAACGAAAACAGGGCTGGAAACACCATATATTTT	CASNENRAGNTIYF
TRBV9	TRBJ2-2	-	-	TGTGCCAGCAGCGTAGAATCCCAGCGACCAGACACCGGGGAGCTGTTTTTT	CASSVESQRPDTGELFF
TRBV5-5	TRBJ2-7	medium-sized	-	TGTGCCAGCAGCAACCGGGGGACTCCCCTTGACGAGCAGTACTTC	CASSNRGTPLDEQYF
TRBV12-5	TRBJ1-2	-	-	TGTGCTAGTGGCCCCGTCGGGAGATACTTGTGGAGCTATGGCTACACCTTC	CASGPVGRYLWSYGYTF
TRBV2	TRBJ2-7	once	TRBD1	TGTGCCAGCAGTGAAGGGGGACAGGGGTTCTCCTACGAGCAGTACTTC	CASSEGGQGFSYEQYF
TRBV11-2	TRBJ2-5	-	TRBD1	TGTGCCAGCAGCTTAGGCCTGGACAGGGGTCGGGAGACCCAGTACTTC	CASSLGLDRGRETQYF
TRBV29-1	TRBJ2-2	-	TRBD1	TGCAGCGCCCGCACGACAGGGGCCGGGGAGCTGTTTTTT	CSARTTGAGELFF
TRBV4-3	TRBJ1-2	-	TRBD1	TGCGCCAGCAGCCAAGGGTCAGGGGGCTCACTGAGGGATGGCTACACCTTC	CASSQGSGGSLRDGYTF
TRBV28	TRBJ1-4	-	-	TGTGCCAGCAGTCCTCCGGGGGGTAGTGGAGAAAAACTGTTTTTT	CASSPPGGSGEKLFF
TRBV9	TRBJ1-3	-	-	TGTGCCAGCAGCTCAGACGGGGTTATCCATGGAAACACCATATATTTT	CASSSDGVIHGNTIYF
TRBV14	TRBJ2-5	-	TRBD2	TGTGCCAGCGGACTAGCGGGAGTTAAAGAGACCCAGTACTTC	CASGLAGVKETQYF
TRBV19	TRBJ2-3	-	TRBD2	TGTGCCAGTAGTATAGATGGATTCCTAGCGGGAGCGGACACAGATACGCAGTATTTT	CASSIDGFLAGADTDTQYF
TRBV5-1	TRBJ1-1	-	-	TGCGCCAGCAGCTATGAGGACAGCATGAACACTGAAGCTTTCTTT	CASSYEDSMNTEAFF
TRBV6-1	TRBJ2-7	-	-	TGTGCCACGAAACTAGACTGGAGCTCCTACGAGCAGTACTTC	CATKLDWSSYEQYF
TRBV5-1	TRBJ1-1	-	-	TGCGCCAGCAGCTTGGGCGGGGGGCGTCTGGACACTGAAGCTTTCTTT	CASSLGGGRLDTEAFF
TRBV7-6	TRBJ2-7	-	TRBD1	TGTGCCAGCAGCCCCTCGGGACAGGGGTACGAGCAGTACTTC	CASSPSGQGYEQYF
TRBV19	TRBJ2-2	-	TRBD2	TGTGCCAGTAGTATCGGCGGGGGGACCGGGGAGCTGTTTTTT	CASSIGGGTGELFF
TRBV5-4	TRBJ2-5	-	TRBD2	TGTGCCAGCAGCTTGTCCCAAGTAGCGGGAGAGACCCAGTACTTC	CASSLSQVAGETQYF
TRBV4-3	TRBJ1-4	-	-	TGCGCCAGCAGCCAAGTTGGGGGCAGGATGGCTAATGAAAAACTGTTTTTT	CASSQVGGRMANEKLFF
TRBV5-6	TRBJ1-1	-	-	TGTGCCAGCAGCTTGGGGCAGGCTGAAGCTTTCTTT	CASSLGQAEAFF
TRBV7-9	TRBJ1-3	-	TRBD1	TGTGCCAGCAGCCCGACAGGGGCGCTGGACACCATATATTTT	CASSPTGALDTIYF
TRBV7-2	TRBJ2-1	-	TRBD2	TGTGCCAGCAGCTTAGGGCTAGCGGGAGTGAATGAGCAGTTCTTC	CASSLGLAGVNEQFF
TRBV19	TRBJ2-1	once	TRBD2	TGTGCCAGTCAATTTAGCGGGATCAGCTCCTACAATGAGCAGTTCTTC	CASQFSGISSYNEQFF
TRBV2	TRBJ1-2	-	-	TGTGCCAGCAGCCTCGACAGTAACTATGGCTACACCTTC	CASSLDSNYGYTF
TRBV6-1	TRBJ1-5	-	-	TGTGCCAGCAGAAAAACAGGTACCAATCAGCCCCAGCATTTT	CASRKTGTNQPQHF
TRBV7-3	TRBJ2-7	-	-	TGTGCCAGCAGCTTAGATCGGGATTCCTACGAGCAGTACTTC	CASSLDRDSYEQYF
TRBV9	TRBJ2-1	-	TRBD2	TGTGCCAGCAGCGTAGGGGCGGGAGTGTCCTACAATGAGCAGTTCTTC	CASSVGAGVSYNEQFF
TRBV19	TRBJ1-5	-	-	TGTGCCAGTAGTACGACAGGCCATCAGCCCCAGCATTTT	CASSTTGHQPQHF
TRBV27	TRBJ2-5	-	-	TGTGCCAGCAGTTCACGGGAGACCCAGTACTTC	CASSSRETQYF
TRBV2	TRBJ2-5	-	-	TGTGCCAGCAGGAGGGGGTCGACAGCTCAAGAGACCCAGTACTTC	CASRRGSTAQETQYF
TRBV19	TRBJ1-1	-	-	TGTGCTACGAAGACAGGGAACACTGAAGCTTTCTTT	CATKTGNTEAFF
TRBV7-7	TRBJ2-2	once	TRBD2	TGTGCTAGCAGCAGTACCCTACCGTCAGCGGGAGGGCCCGGGGAGCTGTTTTTT	CASSSTLPSAGGPGELFF
TRBV2	TRBJ2-7	-	TRBD1	TGTGCCAGCCGTACCATCCGGGACAGGGGGAGCGGGTGGCAGTACTTC	CASRTIRDRGSGWQYF
TRBV7-2	TRBJ2-1	-	TRBD2	TGTGCCAGCAGCTTAATGGGCGGGAGGGAAGGAGGTGAGCAGTTCTTC	CASSLMGGREGGEQFF
TRBV4-2	TRBJ1-1	-	TRBD1	TGTGCCAGCAGCAAAAAATCTGCCGGGACAGGGGACGATGAAGCTTTCTTT	CASSKKSAGTGDDEAFF
TRBV21-1	TRBJ2-2	-	-	TGTGCCAGCAGCAAAGAGGGGACTAGCGGGGGAACGAACACCGGGGAGCTGTTTTTT	CASSKEGTSGGTNTGELFF
TRBV9	TRBJ2-3	-	TRBD2	TGTGCCAGCAGCGTAGGGCTAGCGGGAGCATATACGCAGTATTTT	CASSVGLAGAYTQYF
TRBV7-6	TRBJ1-3	-	TRBD1	TGTGCCAGCAGCCCGAACAGGGGCTCTGGAAACACCATATATTTT	CASSPNRGSGNTIYF
TRBV18	TRBJ1-5	once	TRBD1	TGTGCCAGCTCACCAGGGGACAGCTCGAGGCAGCCCCAGCATTTT	CASSPGDSSRQPQHF
TRBV9	TRBJ2-1	-	-	TGTGCCAGCAGCGTAGAGCCCTCAACCGTCCATGAGCAGTTCTTC	CASSVEPSTVHEQFF
TRBV28	TRBJ2-5	-	TRBD2	TGTGCCAGCAGTTTGGATAGCGGGAGGCAAGAGACCCAGTACTTC	CASSLDSGRQETQYF